The 28 T cell receptor beta chains listed next were all sequenced from one sample in a study of cytomegalovirus exposure and HLA in healthy donors. The PCR had 60 Vbeta and 13 Jbeta primers. Using immunoSEQ multiplex PCR, the repertoire was profiled, and TCRdb retains in-frame clones only, with some absent. Of 100,000 to 150,000 clones listed, roughly 82% were seen once; the top ten hold 4.2%. The sequenced sample consisted of PBMCs. These receptor sequences come from a male donor in good health and CMV-seropositive.

The chain carries TRBV19 and TRBJ1-1, with TRBD1 matching 8 bases. Unmatched junction bases numbered 6, after V lost 3 bases and J lost 3 bases. This CDR3 region has 15 residues. The germline V gene has CDR1 LNHDA and CDR2 SQIVND (reference sequence). CDR3 loop: CASSIGQGAHTEAFF. The CDR3 nucleotides are TGTGCCAGTAGTATTGGTCAGGGGGCGCACACTGAAGCTTTCTTT.

This sequence joins TRBV5-1 and TRBJ2-7, with 7 nucleotides matching TRBD1. Per germline, CDR1 SGHRS and CDR2 YFSETQ. V was pared by 0 bases and J by 2 bases, with 8 bases of the junction left unmatched. The CDR3 sequence is 16 residues long. CDR3 residues: CASSLGQGVSTYEQYF. The CDR3 DNA is TGCGCCAGCAGCTTGGGACAGGGAGTTTCCACCTACGAGCAGTACTTC.

The rearrangement links TRBV11-1 to TRBJ1-1; 7 nucleotides match TRBD1. Per the germline V gene, CDR1 is SGHAT and CDR2 is FQDESV (reference sequence). Trimming took 5 bases from V and 1 from J; bases not matched to a gene: 4. This CDR3 contains 14 residues. The CDR3 is CASSDRTGNTEAFF. The CDR3 DNA is TGTGCCAGCAGCGACAGGACAGGGAACACTGAAGCTTTCTTT.

By sample share, this clone is medium-sized. This chain connects TRBV18 to TRBJ2-7; TRBD2 matches 12 bases. V was clipped by 8 bases and J by 7 bases; unmatched bases: 12. The CDR3 runs to 15 residues. CDR1 and CDR2 from the germline V gene are KGHSH and LQKENI. This CDR3 reads CASQDINLAGGEQYF. Written as DNA, the CDR3 is TGTGCCAGCCAAGATATCAACCTAGCGGGAGGGGAGCAGTACTTC.

This chain joins TRBV29-1 and TRBJ1-2, with D uncertain. Germline V CDR1 and CDR2: SQVTM, ANQGSEA. The CDR3 spans 11 residues. Trimming took off 4 bases at V and 5 bases at J, with 8 bases between the two ends. The CDR3 loop reads CSVGTQYGYTF. Here the CDR3 DNA reads TGCAGCGTTGGTACACAATATGGCTACACCTTC. The entire variable domain, with the rest obtained from reference TRBV29-1 and TRBJ1-2, is as follows: SAVISQKPSRDICQRGTSLTIQCQVDSQVTMMFWYRQQPGQSLTLIATANQGSEATYESGFVIDKFPISRPNLTFSTLTVSNMSPEDSSIYLCSVGTQYGYTFGSGTRLTVV.

Concerning this clone itself: Additional DNA sequences in this sample encode the identical CDR3. J is TRBJ1-3 and V is TRBV5-8; 7 positions agree with TRBD1. With 4 bases clipped from V and 4 bases from J, the junction kept 2 bases outside the gene matches. CDR3 length: 13 amino acids. Germline lookup yields CDR1 SGHTS and CDR2 YDEGEE. The chain's CDR3 is CASSPDRGNTIYF. CDR3 nucleotide sequence: TGTGCCAGCAGCCCGGACAGGGGAAACACCATATATTTT.

The chain carries TRBV9 and TRBJ2-1; D is possibly TRBD2 (6 bases). The V gene lost 4 bases and the J gene lost 0 bases, with 14 bases spanning the gap. The germline gives CDR1 SGDLS, CDR2 YYNGEE. The CDR3 has 16 amino acids. The CDR3 reads CASSSGLESSYNEQFF. The CDR3 DNA reads as TGTGCCAGCAGCTCGGGACTCGAGAGCTCCTACAATGAGCAGTTCTTC.

The rearrangement uses TRBV7-8 and TRBJ2-7; the D is unclear. V was trimmed by 1 base and J by 3 bases, leaving 10 bases between them. The CDR3 length is 14 residues. CDR1 is SGHVS, CDR2 FQNEAQ, per germline. CDR3 DNA: TGTGCCAGCAGCTTAGGAACTACGGTCTACGAGCAGTACTTC. Amino acids: CASSLGTTVYEQYF.

The genes are TRBV5-1 and TRBJ2-7; possibly TRBD1 for D (5 bases). Trimming left V 0 bases short and J 1 base short, with 11 bases between. Germline-derived CDR1 and CDR2 are SGHRS and YFSETQ. The CDR3 extends over 15 amino acids. This CDR3 reads CASSLGQGRSYEQYF. The CDR3 DNA follows: TGCGCCAGCAGCTTGGGGCAGGGCCGATCCTACGAGCAGTACTTC.

The genes are TRBV7-6 and TRBJ2-1, with D possibly matching TRBD1 (6 bases). V was shortened by 5 bases and J by 5 bases, with 10 bases between the two germline ends. Per germline, CDR1 SGHVS and CDR2 FNYEAQ. The CDR3 sequence is 13 residues long. CDR3 protein: CASSMTGNNEQFF. CDR3 sequence (DNA): TGTGCCAGCAGCATGACAGGCAACAATGAGCAGTTCTTC.

V usage is TRBV28 and J usage is TRBJ1-1, with no clear D. V lost 3 bases and J 0 bases, leaving 14 bases between the germline ends. The CDR3 has 16 amino acids. The germline gives CDR1 MDHEN, CDR2 SYDVKM. In DNA, the CDR3 is TGTGCCAGCAGTTTTATAATTGAGGAGATGAACACTGAAGCTTTCTTT. It yields the protein CASSFIIEEMNTEAFF.

V is TRBV5-6 and J is TRBJ2-7; D is uncertain. Trimming removed 1 base at V and 2 bases at J, with 7 bases between. Germline loops: CDR1 SGHDT, CDR2 YYEEEE. This CDR3 spans 13 amino acids. The CDR3 region has the DNA TGTGCCAGCAGCTTGAGTCAGGCCTACGAGCAGTACTTC. It translates to CASSLSQAYEQYF.

This clone was seen only a few times. The rearrangement uses TRBV7-9 and TRBJ1-3; a weak D match, TRBD1 (6 bases). The CDR3 length is 12 residues. Germline loops: CDR1 SEHNR, CDR2 FQNEAQ (reference sequence). The ends were cut back, 5 bases at V and 11 bases at J, with 13 bases in the middle. This CDR3 reads CASSTGQISIYF. In DNA, the CDR3 is TGTGCCAGCAGCACGGGACAAATCTCCATATATTTT.

J is TRBJ1-1 and V is TRBV30; D is perhaps TRBD1 (5 bases). Germline V gives CDR1 GTSNPN, CDR2 SVGIG (reference sequence). V lost 0 bases and J lost 3, with 14 bases in between. This CDR3 has 15 amino acids. CDR3 loop: CAWSVRPGHDTEAFF. The DNA for the CDR3 is TGTGCCTGGAGTGTCCGCCCAGGGCATGACACTGAAGCTTTCTTT.

J is TRBJ2-7 and V is TRBV18; 11 bases are a match to TRBD2. The CDR3 spans 14 residues. CDR1 is KGHSH and CDR2 is LQKENI in the germline V gene. Trimming cost V 3 bases and J 3 bases; bases outside gene matches: 1. The CDR3 protein is CASSPGTSGYEQYF. The CDR3 DNA follows: TGTGCCAGCTCACCTGGGACTAGCGGCTACGAGCAGTACTTC.

J is TRBJ2-7 and V is TRBV6-1; a possible D gene is TRBD1 (5 bases). Germline lookup yields CDR1 MNHNS and CDR2 SASEGT. V was clipped by 3 bases and J by 0 bases, with 12 bases between them. The CDR3 is 15 amino acids. The CDR3 loop reads CASSDTTVYSYEQYF. As DNA, the CDR3 is TGTGCCAGCAGTGACACGACAGTTTACTCCTACGAGCAGTACTTC.

This clone appeared once. The chain couples TRBV2 to TRBJ2-5, with D perhaps TRBD1 (6 bases). The CDR3 length is 14 residues. Germline CDR1 SNHLY, CDR2 FYNNEI. The V gene lost 7 bases and the J gene lost 1 base, with 13 bases spanning the gap. CDR3 region: CASKTGHLQETQYF. The DNA of the CDR3 is TGTGCCAGCAAGACAGGACATCTCCAAGAGACCCAGTACTTC.

V is TRBV7-9 and J is TRBJ1-4; 10 bases are a match to TRBD1. J was trimmed by 10 bases and V by 7 bases; bases with no gene match: 12. This CDR3 has 15 amino acids. Germline CDR1 and CDR2: SEHNR and FQNEAQ (reference sequence). The CDR3 protein is CASTRTGTGDVKLFF. The CDR3 coding sequence is TGTGCCAGCACACGGACCGGGACAGGGGACGTAAAACTGTTTTTT.

This clone was recorded once. The chain is built from TRBV5-6 and TRBJ2-7; a weak D match, TRBD1 (6 bases). Trimming took 2 bases from V and 6 from J, leaving 12 bases between them. This CDR3 has 13 amino acids. Germline V lookup: CDR1 SGHDT, CDR2 YYEEEE. CDR3 DNA: TGTGCCAGCAGCTTTCGATCAGGGGTCGAGCAGTACTTC. It codes for CASSFRSGVEQYF.

The chain recombines TRBV13 with TRBJ2-7, with D possibly matching TRBD1 (6 bases). This CDR3 is 15 amino acids long. Trimming removed 5 bases at V and 0 bases at J, with 14 bases between. Looked up from germline, CDR1 is PRHDT and CDR2 is FYEKMQ (reference sequence). The CDR3 sequence is CASSLSRTVSYEQYF. In DNA, the CDR3 is TGTGCCAGCAGCCTTTCTCGGACAGTCTCCTACGAGCAGTACTTC.

This clone was seen only once. The chain joins TRBV4-1 to TRBJ2-3, with TRBD2 matching 9 bases. The CDR3 runs to 18 residues. Trimming cost V 0 bases and J 0 bases; bases outside gene matches: 7. Germline V gene lookup returns CDR1 MGHRA and CDR2 YSYEKL. The CDR3 coding sequence is TGCGCCAGCAGCCAAGAGAATAGCGGGAGCCTCAGCACAGATACGCAGTATTTT. Protein: CASSQENSGSLSTDTQYF.

The rearrangement links TRBV5-1 to TRBJ2-5; 12 positions match TRBD2. Germline V gives CDR1 SGHRS, CDR2 YFSETQ. With 0 bases clipped from V and 5 bases from J, the junction kept 5 bases outside the gene matches. The CDR3 covers 16 residues. Here the CDR3 DNA reads TGCGCCAGCAGCTTGGGGACTAGCGGGGCTCGGGAGACCCAGTACTTC. Amino acids: CASSLGTSGARETQYF.

V usage is TRBV6-6 and J usage is TRBJ2-3; a weak D match, TRBD2 (6 bases). The V end was cut by 0 bases, the J end by 1 base, with 11 bases between. Per the germline V gene, CDR1 is MNHNY and CDR2 is SVGAGI (reference sequence). The length of the CDR3 is 16 residues. CDR3 nucleotide sequence: TGTGCCAGCAGTTACTCGGGGGGAGCTGGCACAGATACGCAGTATTTT. As protein: CASSYSGGAGTDTQYF.

The chain employs TRBV15 and TRBJ1-4; D unresolved. The germline V and J ends were trimmed by 6 bases and 10 bases, with 18 bases remaining between them. Germline V lookup: CDR1 LNHNV, CDR2 YYDKDF (reference sequence). The CDR3 spans 14 residues. CDR3 DNA: TGTGCCACCAGTCTACTCCAGGCTCAAATAAAACTGTTTTTT. Translation gives CATSLLQAQIKLFF.

The J gene is TRBJ1-4, the V gene TRBV10-3, with TRBD1 matching 7 bases. Germline trimming cut 6 bases from V and 2 bases from J; bases unmatched to any gene: 3. CDR3 length: 14 amino acids. CDR1 is ENHRY and CDR2 is SYGVKD in the germline V gene. The CDR3 nucleotides read TGTGCCATCAGGGAGGGACAGACTAATGAAAAACTGTTTTTT. It encodes CAIREGQTNEKLFF.

V gene TRBV14 combines with J gene TRBJ1-2; the D gene is possibly TRBD1 (6 bases). The CDR3 spans 13 residues. Germline values: CDR1 SGHDN, CDR2 FVKESK. Trimming removed 2 bases from V and 4 bases from J, with 8 bases in between. This chain's CDR3 is CASSQQGTYGYTF. For the CDR3, the DNA is TGTGCCAGCAGCCAACAGGGGACCTATGGCTACACCTTC.

The chain uses TRBV7-2 and TRBJ2-1, with 11 bases fitting TRBD2. Trimming took 4 bases from V and 5 from J; bases not matched to a gene: 10. Looked up from germline, CDR1 is SGHTA and CDR2 is FQGNSA. The CDR3 has 17 amino acids. CDR3 sequence reads: CASSSRQTSGIHNEQFF. CDR3 coding DNA: TGTGCCAGCAGCTCCCGCCAGACTAGCGGGATACACAATGAGCAGTTCTTC.

CDR3 sequence reads: CAISEALSPTDTQYF. The CDR3 DNA reads as TGTGCCATCAGTGAGGCACTTAGCCCCACAGATACGCAGTATTTT. The chain combines TRBV10-3 with TRBJ2-3; the D is unclear. CDR3 length: 15 amino acids. Germline CDR1 reads ENHRY; CDR2 reads SYGVKD. Trimming stripped 2 bases from V and 2 bases from J, with 11 bases between.